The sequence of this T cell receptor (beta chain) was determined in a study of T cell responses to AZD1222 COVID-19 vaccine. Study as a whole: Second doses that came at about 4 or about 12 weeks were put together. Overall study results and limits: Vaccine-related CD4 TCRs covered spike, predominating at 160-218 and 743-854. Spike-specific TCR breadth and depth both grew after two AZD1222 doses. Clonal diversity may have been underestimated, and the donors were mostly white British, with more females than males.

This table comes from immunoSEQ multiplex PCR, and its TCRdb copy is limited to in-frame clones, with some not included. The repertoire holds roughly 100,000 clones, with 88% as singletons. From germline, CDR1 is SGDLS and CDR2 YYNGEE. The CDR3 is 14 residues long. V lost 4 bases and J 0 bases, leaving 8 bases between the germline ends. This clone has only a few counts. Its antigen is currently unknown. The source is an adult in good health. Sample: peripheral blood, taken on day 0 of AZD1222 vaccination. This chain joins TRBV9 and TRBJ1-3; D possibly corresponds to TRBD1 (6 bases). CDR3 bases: TGTGCCAGCAGCCCGGGACACTCTGGAAACACCATATATTTT. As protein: CASSPGHSGNTIYF.